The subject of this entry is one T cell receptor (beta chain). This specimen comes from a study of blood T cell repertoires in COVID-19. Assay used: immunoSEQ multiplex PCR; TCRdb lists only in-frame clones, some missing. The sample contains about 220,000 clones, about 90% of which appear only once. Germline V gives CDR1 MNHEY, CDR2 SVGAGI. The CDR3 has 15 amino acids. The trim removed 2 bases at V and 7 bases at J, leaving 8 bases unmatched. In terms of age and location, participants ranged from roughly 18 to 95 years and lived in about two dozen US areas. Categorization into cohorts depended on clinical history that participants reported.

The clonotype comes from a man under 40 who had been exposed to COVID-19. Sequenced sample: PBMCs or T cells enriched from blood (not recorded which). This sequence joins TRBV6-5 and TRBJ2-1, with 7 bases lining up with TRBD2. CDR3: CASSYADYSGNEQFF. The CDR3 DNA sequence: TGTGCCAGCAGTTACGCCGACTATAGCGGGAATGAGCAGTTCTTC.